Shown below are 29 T cell receptor beta chains from a single sample sequenced in a study of T cells expressing NK-cell markers (dated by TCRdb to between 2020 and 2021). The protocol used for the library was 5' RACE. Instrument on record: Illumina HiSeq 2000. TCRdb reprocessed the reads and assigns one entry to each CDR3 protein sequence, leaving out DNA. The data table for this sample lists about 370,000 distinct CDR3 sequences. The ten top clones hold approximately 12% of the sample. Source material: blood T cells: a sorted CD56 or NKG2C T cell subset, CD4+ or CD8+ T cells, or bulk PBMC T cells (not recorded which). Receptors were obtained from a woman between 45 and 60 years old in good health. Donor details come from another sample of the same person, matched by shared clones.

V usage is TRBV29-1 and J usage is TRBJ1-2; without DNA, the TCRdb call of TRBD1 cannot be checked. Germline V gene sequence: CDR1 SQVTM, CDR2 ANQGSEA. This CDR3 has 13 amino acids. The CDR3 region is CSASGTEPRSYTF.

The rearrangement joins TRBV5-1 to TRBJ1-4; TCRdb indicates TRBD1, and absent DNA this call remains unverified. CDR1 SGHRS and CDR2 YFSETQ come from the germline V gene. This CDR3 region has 15 residues. The CDR3 protein is CASSGGTGGNEKLFF.

The rearrangement joins TRBV20-1 to TRBJ2-7; TCRdb outputs TRBD1, but without DNA this stays unchecked. Germline loops: CDR1 DFQATT, CDR2 SNEGSKA (reference sequence). This CDR3 comprises 14 residues. The CDR3 region is CSARAPGFFGEQYF.

The genes are TRBV5-1 and TRBJ2-7. The CDR3 runs to 14 residues. From germline, CDR1 is SGHRS and CDR2 YFSETQ. CDR3 protein: CASSLGRISYEQYF.

This rearrangement joins TRBV28 to TRBJ2-2; TCRdb designates TRBD2, a call that cannot be tested without DNA. This CDR3 region has 17 residues. Germline V gene data show CDR1 as MDHEN and CDR2 as SYDVKM. The CDR3 loop is CASSLVPPRWASGRMFF. Complete variable domain (other parts from reference TRBV28 and TRBJ2-2): DVKVTQSSRYLVKRTGEKVFLECVQDMDHENMFWYRQDPGLGLRLIYFSYDVKMKEKGDIPEGYSVSREKKERFSLILESASTNQTSMYLCASSLVPPRWASGRMFFGEGSRLTVL.

The V gene is TRBV27, the J gene TRBJ2-1. Looked up from germline, CDR1 is MNHEY and CDR2 is SMNVEV (reference sequence). The CDR3 contains 15 residues. The CDR3 region is CASSLVARAHNEQFF.

V usage is TRBV5-1 and J usage is TRBJ2-1; the TCRdb call, TRBD2, lacks DNA for checking. Looked up from germline, CDR1 is SGHRS and CDR2 is YFSETQ. The CDR3 spans 14 residues. The CDR3 protein is CASSASGRFNEQFF.

This chain uses TRBV5-1 with TRBJ2-5; TCRdb reports TRBD2, a call that lacks DNA to check it against. The CDR3 extends over 16 amino acids. Germline-derived CDR1 and CDR2 are SGHRS and YFSETQ. The CDR3 region is CASSLRTASGIKTQYF.

V and J are TRBV7-9 and TRBJ2-1; TCRdb selects TRBD2, and the lack of DNA leaves this call unchecked. The CDR3 extends over 15 amino acids. Germline CDR1 and CDR2: SEHNR and FQNEAQ (reference sequence). The CDR3: CASSLGGPTYNEQFF.

J is TRBJ1-1 and V is TRBV11-2. Germline CDR1 reads SGHAT; CDR2 reads FQNNGV. The CDR3 loop spans 15 amino acids. CDR3 residues: CASTLARAGSTEAFF.

The chain joins TRBV7-9 to TRBJ2-1. Germline V gene lookup returns CDR1 SEHNR and CDR2 FQNEAQ (reference sequence). The CDR3 has 16 amino acids. The CDR3: CASSLTGSSSYNEQFF.

V gene TRBV5-1 combines with J gene TRBJ2-3; without DNA, the TCRdb call of TRBD2 cannot be checked. The CDR3 totals 14 residues. Germline V CDR1 and CDR2: SGHRS, YFSETQ. CDR3 amino acids: CASSLDSSPDTQYF.

This chain links TRBV6-5 with TRBJ2-7. The CDR3 spans 13 residues. CDR1 is MNHEY, CDR2 SVGAGI, per germline. Here the CDR3 reads CASSYSQWYEQYF.

V and J are TRBV5-5 and TRBJ1-3. This CDR3 comprises 14 residues. Per germline, CDR1 SGHKS and CDR2 YYEKEE (reference sequence). CDR3 region: CASSLTANGNTIYF.

The V call is TRBV5-1, the J call TRBJ2-1; TCRdb selects TRBD1, and the lack of DNA leaves this call unchecked. CDR1 is SGHRS and CDR2 is YFSETQ in the germline V gene. This CDR3 has 16 residues. CDR3 amino acids: CASSGGGQISYNEQFF. The entire variable domain, with the rest obtained from reference TRBV5-1 and TRBJ2-1, is as follows: KAGVTQTPRYLIKTRGQQVTLSCSPISGHRSVSWYQQTPGQGLQFLFEYFSETQRNKGNFPGRFSGRQFSNSRSEMNVSTLELGDSALYLCASSGGGQISYNEQFFGPGTRLTVL.

The chain joins TRBV20-1 to TRBJ1-5; TCRdb lists TRBD1, though no DNA is available to test this call. The CDR3 is 15 residues long. Germline CDR1 reads DFQATT; CDR2 reads SNEGSKA (reference sequence). The CDR3 spells CSARVPGVSGQPQHF.

The chain joins TRBV29-1 to TRBJ1-2. Germline assignment: CDR1 SQVTM and CDR2 ANQGSEA. The CDR3 has 13 amino acids. This CDR3 is CSVGTHRSYGYTF.

The chain joins TRBV12-3 or TRBV12-4 to TRBJ2-1; the TCRdb call, TRBD2, lacks DNA for checking. The CDR3 runs 15 residues. The CDR3 sequence: CASKGLAGYYNEQFF.

This sequence joins TRBV20-1 and TRBJ2-7. This CDR3 is 14 amino acids long. Germline V gene data show CDR1 as DFQATT and CDR2 as SNEGSKA (reference sequence). The CDR3 loop is CSARRVGSSYEQYF.

The chain is built from TRBV7-9 and TRBJ2-1; lacking DNA, the TRBD2 call made by TCRdb goes unchecked. CDR1 and CDR2 from the germline V gene are SEHNR and FQNEAQ (reference sequence). CDR3 length: 15 amino acids. CDR3 protein: CASSHPPTGGNEQFF.

The genes are TRBV29-1 and TRBJ2-2. Germline CDR1 reads SQVTM; CDR2 reads ANQGSEA. The CDR3 loop spans 17 amino acids. The chain's CDR3 is CSVEKQRDVWDTGELFF.

CDR3 sequence: CASSSSTVTEQFF. The rearrangement joins TRBV12-3 or TRBV12-4 to TRBJ2-1. CDR3 size: 13 residues.

The chain is built from TRBV6-5 and TRBJ2-2. The CDR3 is 19 residues long. Germline V gene lookup returns CDR1 MNHEY and CDR2 SVGAGI. The chain's CDR3 is CASSYSRLVQASNTGELFF.

The V gene is TRBV27, the J gene TRBJ2-3; the TCRdb D gene call, TRBD2, has no DNA to confirm it. CDR1 is MNHEY and CDR2 is SMNVEV in the germline V gene (reference sequence). CDR3 length: 14 amino acids. The CDR3 here is CASSLGGRADTQYF.

V usage is TRBV5-1 and J usage is TRBJ1-2; TCRdb's assignment of TRBD1 cannot be checked, as there is no DNA. Germline V gene data show CDR1 as SGHRS and CDR2 as YFSETQ. CDR3 size: 16 residues. The CDR3 sequence is CASSAGQAGRGYGYTF. Drawing the rest from reference TRBV5-1 and TRBJ1-2, the complete variable domain is KAGVTQTPRYLIKTRGQQVTLSCSPISGHRSVSWYQQTPGQGLQFLFEYFSETQRNKGNFPGRFSGRQFSNSRSEMNVSTLELGDSALYLCASSAGQAGRGYGYTFGSGTRLTVV.

The rearrangement links TRBV4-1 to TRBJ2-7; as DNA is missing, the TRBD1 call by TCRdb cannot be tested. The CDR3 runs to 14 residues. Germline CDR1 reads MGHRA; CDR2 reads YSYEKL. The CDR3 protein is CASSPDRVGYEQYF.

This chain joins TRBV25-1 and TRBJ2-3; TCRdb's D call, TRBD1, is unchecked because there is no DNA. Germline values: CDR1 MGHDK, CDR2 SYGVNS. This CDR3 spans 14 amino acids. CDR3 in amino acids: CASSEFRVADTQYF.

The chain has TRBV25-1 and TRBJ2-7; lacking DNA, the TRBD2 call made by TCRdb goes unchecked. Germline V gives CDR1 MGHDK, CDR2 SYGVNS. The CDR3 runs to 13 residues. The chain's CDR3 is CASSESGAREQYF.

This chain uses TRBV10-3 with TRBJ2-1; TCRdb reports TRBD1, a call that lacks DNA to check it against. Germline V gene lookup returns CDR1 ENHRY and CDR2 SYGVKD. CDR3 length: 15 residues. Here the CDR3 reads CAISESGGANNEQFF.